Presented here are 22 T cell receptor beta chains from one specimen sequenced in a study of control samples from healthy donors and cancer patients. The repertoire was sequenced with immunoSEQ multiplex PCR; TCRdb's copy has only in-frame clones and lacks some. Here the sample spans some 90,000 clones, around 83% being singletons. The specimen was blood. All receptors derive from a woman aged 45-59 years in good health.

This rearrangement joins TRBV6-5 to TRBJ1-1; 12 nucleotides match TRBD1. Germline-derived CDR1 and CDR2 are MNHEY and SVGAGI. This CDR3 spans 13 amino acids. The V segment lost 8 bases and the J segment 7 bases; nucleotides outside the gene matches: 5. CDR3: CASEGQGAGEAFF. As DNA, the CDR3 is TGTGCCAGCGAGGGACAGGGGGCCGGTGAAGCTTTCTTT.

This chain links TRBV5-4 with TRBJ1-2, with D unclear. V was cut by 2 bases and J by 2 bases, with 10 bases left in between. Germline values: CDR1 SGHNT, CDR2 YYREEE (reference sequence). The length of the CDR3 is 14 residues. The chain's CDR3 is CASSFTRGNYGYTF. CDR3 DNA: TGTGCCAGCAGCTTTACCCGAGGAAACTATGGCTACACCTTC. The full variable domain, with the rest looked up from reference TRBV5-4 and TRBJ1-2, is ETGVTQSPTHLIKTRGQQVTLRCSSQSGHNTVSWYQQALGQGPQFIFQYYREEENGRGNFPPRFSGLQFPNYSSELNVNALELDDSALYLCASSFTRGNYGYTFGSGTRLTVV.

The chain is built from TRBV27 and TRBJ1-5, with 8 bases matching TRBD1. Germline assignment: CDR1 MNHEY and CDR2 SMNVEV (reference sequence). This CDR3 region has 20 residues. The trim removed 0 bases at V and 1 base at J, leaving 14 bases unmatched. The chain's CDR3 is CASSLSPPRQGRISNQPQHF. The CDR3 DNA is TGTGCCAGCAGTTTATCACCTCCTCGACAGGGGAGAATAAGCAATCAGCCCCAGCATTTT.

The V call is TRBV4-2, the J call TRBJ1-3; D unclear. The V gene's germline CDR1 is LGHNA and CDR2 YNFKEQ. V shed 0 bases and J shed 3 bases, with 6 bases lying between them. This CDR3 is built from 14 residues. As DNA, the CDR3 is TGTGCCAGCAGCCAAGATCTCGGTGGAAACACCATATATTTT. Translation gives CASSQDLGGNTIYF.

CDR3 nucleotides: TGTGCCAGCAGTCGGGGACTAGCGGGAGAAGAGACCCAGTACTTC. Its protein product is CASSRGLAGEETQYF. The chain carries TRBV2 and TRBJ2-5, with TRBD2 identical over 14 bases. The junction had 2 bases not matched to a gene; V was cut back by 5 bases and J by 3 bases. The germline V gene has CDR1 SNHLY and CDR2 FYNNEI. This CDR3 comprises 15 residues. The full variable domain, its missing parts supplied by reference TRBV2 and TRBJ2-5, is EPEVTQTPSHQVTQMGQEVILRCVPISNHLYFYWYRQILGQKVEFLVSFYNNEISEKSEIFDDQFSVERPDGSNFTLKIRSTKLEDSAMYFCASSRGLAGEETQYFGPGTRLLVL.

The DNA of the CDR3 is TGCGCCAGCAGCTTGCCCCAGGGAGATACGCAGTATTTT. Residues: CASSLPQGDTQYF. The chain carries TRBV5-1 and TRBJ2-3; tentatively, D is TRBD1 (5 bases). The CDR3 runs to 13 residues. V dropped 1 base and J dropped 5 bases, with 8 bases sitting between them. The germline V gene has CDR1 SGHRS and CDR2 YFSETQ.

This clone was seen repeatedly, ten times or more. V gene TRBV7-2 combines with J gene TRBJ1-6; tentative D call: TRBD1 (6 bases). From germline, CDR1 is SGHTA and CDR2 FQGNSA. The CDR3 extends over 14 amino acids. The V end was cut by 3 bases, the J end by 8 bases, with 11 bases between. The chain's CDR3 is CASSLYRADSPLHF. CDR3 nucleotides: TGTGCCAGCAGCTTGTACAGGGCAGATTCACCCCTCCACTTT.

Here the CDR3 reads CATSPSSRTGELFF. Written as DNA, the CDR3 is TGTGCCACCAGTCCCTCTTCCCGAACCGGGGAGCTGTTTTTT. The chain joins TRBV24-1 to TRBJ2-2; D unclear. V lost 6 bases and J 5 bases, leaving 12 bases between the germline ends. The germline V gene has CDR1 KGHDR and CDR2 SFDVKD. The CDR3 loop spans 14 amino acids.

The J gene is TRBJ2-3, the V gene TRBV7-6, with 13 bases fitting TRBD2. This CDR3 has 15 amino acids. Trimming cost V 2 bases and J 5 bases; bases outside gene matches: 1. Germline CDR1 SGHVS, CDR2 FNYEAQ. The CDR3 sequence: CASSLRTSGRDTQYF. CDR3 coding DNA: TGTGCCAGCAGCTTAAGGACTAGCGGGAGAGATACGCAGTATTTT.

The chain uses TRBV7-8 and TRBJ2-1; 9 nucleotides line up with TRBD2. The CDR3 spans 17 residues. Germline trimming cut 0 bases from V and 4 bases from J; bases unmatched to any gene: 7. Germline values: CDR1 SGHVS, CDR2 FQNEAQ. The CDR3 loop reads CASSLAISGGGYNEQFF. The CDR3 DNA sequence: TGTGCCAGCAGCTTAGCGATTAGCGGGGGAGGATACAATGAGCAGTTCTTC.

J is TRBJ2-5 and V is TRBV19; TRBD2 aligns across 15 bases. Germline CDR1 is LNHDA and CDR2 is SQIVND (reference sequence). The CDR3 covers 17 residues. Losses at the gene ends were 6 bases for V and 3 bases for J; bases not matched to a gene: 8. The CDR3 loop is CASSAPWTSGGEETQYF. CDR3 bases: TGTGCCAGTAGCGCTCCGTGGACTAGCGGGGGGGAAGAGACCCAGTACTTC.

The genes are TRBV19 and TRBJ1-1, with a possible D match to TRBD1 (6 bases). The CDR3 spans 14 residues. The V end was cut by 3 bases, the J end by 3 bases, with 11 bases between. The germline V gene encodes CDR1 LNHDA and CDR2 SQIVND (reference sequence). The CDR3 region is CASSITGMDTEAFF. CDR3 nucleotide sequence: TGTGCCAGTAGTATTACAGGGATGGACACTGAAGCTTTCTTT.

This clone was seen once. V is TRBV6-6 and J is TRBJ1-3, with D possibly matching TRBD1 (5 bases). The CDR3 sequence is 16 residues long. Germline V gene sequence: CDR1 MNHNY, CDR2 SVGAGI (reference sequence). The germline V and J ends were trimmed by 5 bases and 0 bases, with 14 bases remaining between them. CDR3: CASSRWDRYSGNTIYF. The CDR3 DNA reads as TGTGCCAGCAGTCGATGGGACCGATACTCTGGAAACACCATATATTTT.

This chain connects TRBV10-3 to TRBJ2-2; 11 bases line up with TRBD2. The V gene's germline CDR1 is ENHRY and CDR2 SYGVKD. This CDR3 spans 16 amino acids. With V trimmed by 10 bases and J by 2 bases, 9 bases remained unmatched. The CDR3 region has the DNA TGTGCCACCGGGGGGACTAGCGGAACTAACACCGGGGAGCTGTTTTTT. Its protein product is CATGGTSGTNTGELFF.

V usage is TRBV28 and J usage is TRBJ2-7, with TRBD2 matching 7 bases. Germline values: CDR1 MDHEN, CDR2 SYDVKM. CDR3 length: 14 residues. V gave up 3 bases and J gave up 3 bases; unmatched junction bases: 5. CDR3 DNA: TGTGCCAGCAGTTTGGGCGGGAGTTACTACGAGCAGTACTTC. Translated: CASSLGGSYYEQYF.

This chain uses TRBV9 with TRBJ2-1; 12 positions agree with TRBD2. This CDR3 is built from 15 residues. Germline trimming cut 4 bases from V and 10 bases from J; bases unmatched to any gene: 9. CDR1 and CDR2 from the germline V gene are SGDLS and YYNGEE. This chain's CDR3 is CASSPRLAGEPEQFF. In DNA, the CDR3 is TGTGCCAGCAGCCCTCGACTAGCGGGAGAACCAGAGCAGTTCTTC.

This rearrangement joins TRBV11-3 to TRBJ2-3; D call uncertain. CDR3 length equals 14 residues. Germline V gene data show CDR1 as SGHNT and CDR2 as YENEEA. Deletions cut 8 bases from V and 0 bases from J, with 12 bases between. The CDR3 DNA is TGTGCCAGCTCTGGCAGGTCTAGCACAGATACGCAGTATTTT. It translates to CASSGRSSTDTQYF.

The J gene is TRBJ1-5, the V gene TRBV29-1; the match to TRBD1 covers 9 bases. The CDR3 extends over 14 amino acids. CDR1 is SQVTM and CDR2 is ANQGSEA in the germline V gene. J gave up 6 bases and V 6 bases, and 9 bases lay outside the gene matches. The CDR3: CSVSNRGPGQPQHF. CDR3 in DNA: TGCAGCGTCTCAAACAGGGGGCCAGGTCAGCCCCAGCATTTT. Supplemented by reference TRBV29-1 and TRBJ1-5, the full variable domain reads SAVISQKPSRDICQRGTSLTIQCQVDSQVTMMFWYRQQPGQSLTLIATANQGSEATYESGFVIDKFPISRPNLTFSTLTVSNMSPEDSSIYLCSVSNRGPGQPQHFGDGTRLSIL.

This chain links TRBV5-1 with TRBJ2-1; TRBD2 agrees at 15 bases. This CDR3 is built from 19 residues. J lost 9 bases, V lost 1 base, and 14 bases had no gene match. The germline gives CDR1 SGHRS, CDR2 YFSETQ. CDR3 coding DNA: TGCGCCAGCAGCTTGTCGCCCACCCGGACTAGCGGGAGGGCCGGTGAGCAGTTCTTC. Encoded protein: CASSLSPTRTSGRAGEQFF.

This chain links TRBV7-2 with TRBJ1-1; D is uncertain. V lost 1 base, J lost 1 base, and 7 bases lay in between. Germline V gene sequence: CDR1 SGHTA, CDR2 FQGNSA. The CDR3 sequence is 14 residues long. CDR3 bases: TGTGCCAGCAGCTTAGTCCCATCGAACACTGAAGCTTTCTTT. It yields the protein CASSLVPSNTEAFF.

This clone was recorded a few times. This rearrangement joins TRBV9 to TRBJ1-6; no clear D gene. Germline-derived CDR1 and CDR2 are SGDLS and YYNGEE. With 0 bases removed from V and 0 bases from J, the gap between germline ends came to 7 bases. This CDR3 has 16 amino acids. CDR3 bases: TGTGCCAGCAGCGTAGGGGAGAGCTCCTATAATTCACCCCTCCACTTT. Translating it yields CASSVGESSYNSPLHF.

The V and J genes are TRBV7-2 and TRBJ2-7; D is ambiguous. The V end was cut by 5 bases, the J end by 0 bases, with 8 bases between. Germline lookup yields CDR1 SGHTA and CDR2 FQGNSA. The CDR3 runs to 13 residues. CDR3 sequence (DNA): TGTGCCAGCAGCGTAGTAGACTCCTACGAGCAGTACTTC. It specifies CASSVVDSYEQYF.